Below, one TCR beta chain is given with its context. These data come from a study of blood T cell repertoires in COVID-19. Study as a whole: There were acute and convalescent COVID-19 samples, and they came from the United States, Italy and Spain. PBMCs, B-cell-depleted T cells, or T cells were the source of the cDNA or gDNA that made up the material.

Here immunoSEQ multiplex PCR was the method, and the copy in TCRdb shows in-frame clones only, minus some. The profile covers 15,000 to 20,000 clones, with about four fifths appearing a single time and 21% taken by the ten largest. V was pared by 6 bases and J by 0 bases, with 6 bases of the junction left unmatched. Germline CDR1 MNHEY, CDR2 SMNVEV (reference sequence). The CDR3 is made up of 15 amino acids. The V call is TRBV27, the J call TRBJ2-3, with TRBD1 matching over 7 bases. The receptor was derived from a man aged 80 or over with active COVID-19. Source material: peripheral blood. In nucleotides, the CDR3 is TGTGCCAGCAGCGGGACAGTATATAGCACAGATACGCAGTATTTT. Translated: CASSGTVYSTDTQYF.